The clone carrying this TCR beta chain was counted a single time. Each sample yielded at least 6.5 million isolated PBMCs. This sample is drawn from a study of blood T cells in healthy people across ages. The ends were cut back, 2 bases at V and 4 bases at J, with 7 bases in the middle. The length of the CDR3 is 14 residues. Germline CDR1 and CDR2: KGHDR and SFDVKD. Next came a second PCR, run for about 7 to 12 cycles, which used a sample-barcoded 5' primer along with a J-beta primer mix. TCRdb independently ran MiXCR on the 5' RACE reads; one entry per CDR3 protein. The data show 1.8 million or so distinct CDR3 sequences, 39% seen once.

The sample was blood. The clonotype was recovered from a human donor in good health. J is TRBJ2-2 and V is TRBV24-1; TRBD1 or TRBD2 may be the D gene (5 bases each). The CDR3: CATSDWDGTGELFF. The CDR3 coding sequence is TGTGCCACCAGTGATTGGGACGGCACCGGGGAGCTGTTTTTT.